Reported below is one TCR beta chain. This table comes from immunoSEQ multiplex PCR, and its TCRdb copy is limited to in-frame clones, with some not included. The sample holds tens of thousands of clones, 85% to 95% seen once. This sample was included in a study of T cell changes during pregnancy in multiple sclerosis. CDR3 size: 16 residues. Trimming took off 3 bases at V and 3 bases at J, with 17 bases between the two ends. Germline assignment: CDR1 LNHDA and CDR2 SQIVND (reference sequence). The TCR sequence derives from a female donor with multiple sclerosis, enrolled in a pregnancy study. J is TRBJ1-2 and V is TRBV19, with D possibly matching TRBD1 (5 bases). The source material was peripheral blood, sampled after pregnancy. Here the CDR3 reads CASSMYSRADHYGYTF. The CDR3 DNA sequence: TGTGCCAGTAGTATGTACAGCAGGGCCGACCACTATGGCTACACCTTC.